The 8 T cell receptor beta chains below were found in one sample sequenced in a study of OX40 agonist ivuxolimab in advanced cancers. The method was the immunoSEQ multiplex PCR assay. Held by TCRdb, this immuneACCESS table contains in-frame sequences only and omits some clones. Under half of the omission traces to an unresolved V gene where checked; the cause of the rest is unknown. Recorded for this sample are tens of thousands of clones; around nine tenths of them occurred a single time. Of the sample, around 0.78% is held by the ten largest clones. The material sequenced was CD4+ or CD8+ T cells sorted from blood, taken in a trial of the OX40 agonist ivuxolimab. These receptors all come from an adult with an advanced solid tumor such as melanoma, head and neck, liver or kidney cancer.

Of note for this clone: Other DNA variants within this sample encode the same CDR3. The V gene is TRBV28, the J gene TRBJ1-2; D not resolved. Germline V gene lookup returns CDR1 MDHEN and CDR2 SYDVKM. This CDR3 spans 11 amino acids. Trimming took 4 bases from V and 5 from J, leaving 5 bases between them. The CDR3 protein is CASSSQYGYTF. In nucleotides, the CDR3 is TGTGCCAGCAGTTCCCAATATGGCTACACCTTC.

The rearrangement uses TRBV10-3 and TRBJ2-7, with 7 bases fitting TRBD1. The CDR3 totals 13 residues. V was pared by 9 bases and J by 5 bases, with 10 bases of the junction left unmatched. CDR1 ENHRY and CDR2 SYGVKD come from the germline V gene. The CDR3 here is CAIKEAGGNEQYF. The CDR3 nucleotides are TGTGCCATAAAGGAGGCAGGGGGTAACGAGCAGTACTTC.

This chain joins TRBV4-1 and TRBJ2-1; maybe TRBD2 (6 bases). V was pared by 5 bases and J by 7 bases, with 15 bases between. Germline CDR1 reads MGHRA; CDR2 reads YSYEKL. This CDR3 is built from 14 residues. The CDR3 spells CASSGGVAGNEQFF. DNA of the CDR3: TGCGCCAGCAGCGGAGGGGTAGCTGGGAATGAGCAGTTCTTC.

The chain carries TRBV18 and TRBJ2-1, with D perhaps given as TRBD1 or TRBD2 (5 bases each). CDR3 length equals 16 residues. Trimming took off 3 bases at V and 0 bases at J, with 12 bases between the two ends. Looked up from germline, CDR1 is KGHSH and CDR2 is LQKENI. The CDR3 sequence is CASSPPGPSSYNEQFF. Written as DNA, the CDR3 is TGTGCCAGCTCACCTCCGGGACCATCCTCCTACAATGAGCAGTTCTTC.

The chain couples TRBV5-4 to TRBJ2-3; possible D gene TRBD1, 6 bases. The CDR3 is 16 amino acids. V lost 4 bases and J 0 bases, leaving 15 bases between the germline ends. Germline lookup yields CDR1 SGHNT and CDR2 YYREEE (reference sequence). CDR3 DNA sequence: TGTGCCAGCAGCCCGGACAGACCTTCTAGCACAGATACGCAGTATTTT. Its protein is CASSPDRPSSTDTQYF.

The CDR3 here is CASSLWGPGNSGNTIYF. CDR3 coding DNA: TGCGCCAGCAGCTTGTGGGGGCCGGGCAACTCTGGAAACACCATATATTTT. The chain carries TRBV5-1 and TRBJ1-3; D possibly corresponds to TRBD1 (6 bases). There are 17 residues in the CDR3. V lost 1 base, J lost 0 bases, and 14 bases lay in between. Germline V lookup: CDR1 SGHRS, CDR2 YFSETQ. Based on the CDR3 plus reference TRBV5-1 and TRBJ1-3, the full variable domain is KAGVTQTPRYLIKTRGQQVTLSCSPISGHRSVSWYQQTPGQGLQFLFEYFSETQRNKGNFPGRFSGRQFSNSRSEMNVSTLELGDSALYLCASSLWGPGNSGNTIYFGEGSWLTVV.

This clone was observed a handful of times. This rearrangement joins TRBV11-2 to TRBJ2-5; D gene ambiguous. This CDR3 is 12 amino acids long. The ends were cut back, 6 bases at V and 3 bases at J, with 8 bases in the middle. The germline V gene has CDR1 SGHAT and CDR2 FQNNGV. The CDR3 nucleotides read TGTGCCAGCAGTGTCCGGAAAGAGACCCAGTACTTC. Translating it yields CASSVRKETQYF.

The V call is TRBV7-8, the J call TRBJ1-1; D gene uncertain. Trimming stripped 2 bases from V and 8 bases from J, with 12 bases between. This CDR3 has 13 amino acids. Germline lookup yields CDR1 SGHVS and CDR2 FQNEAQ. The CDR3 here is CASSLKGYREAFF. CDR3 DNA sequence: TGTGCCAGCAGCTTAAAGGGATACCGCGAAGCTTTCTTT.